Given below is one T cell receptor beta chain in context. What antigen it recognizes has not been identified. Per-nucleotide qualities are absent, and no much larger clonotype sits a single base away. The junction shows trimming of 1 base on V and 2 bases on J, and the gene matches do not reach 4 bases of it. For CDR1 and CDR2, the germline V gene (reference sequence) lists SGHNT and YYREEE. The cysteine opens and the phenylalanine closes a CDR3 of 16 amino acids. Only the CDR3 region is kept as DNA, spanning 48 bases read in frame from base 1. These data originate in a study of T cell changes during pregnancy in multiple sclerosis (dated 2019 in TCRdb). For context, the study as a whole: The study examined how the T cell repertoire changed over the course of pregnancy in women with multiple sclerosis.

Libraries were constructed by the immunoSEQ multiplex PCR assay. The table comes from immuneACCESS by way of TCRdb, which keeps in-frame sequences with V and J called. Part of the clones is missing from these tables; in studies checked, under half for an unresolved V gene and the rest for unknown reasons. For this sample there are about 73,000 clones; roughly 88% appear just once. Of the sample, around 9.5% falls within the top ten clones. The sequence came from a female donor in good health, enrolled as a control in a pregnancy study. Sequences were derived from peripheral blood, sampled after pregnancy. The chain uses TRBV5-4 and TRBJ2-2, with 8 bases in between that match TRBD2. CDR3 region: CASSLKRGPNTGELFF. DNA sequence: TGTGCCAGCAGCTTGAAGCGGGGGCCCAACACCGGGGAGCTGTTTTTT.